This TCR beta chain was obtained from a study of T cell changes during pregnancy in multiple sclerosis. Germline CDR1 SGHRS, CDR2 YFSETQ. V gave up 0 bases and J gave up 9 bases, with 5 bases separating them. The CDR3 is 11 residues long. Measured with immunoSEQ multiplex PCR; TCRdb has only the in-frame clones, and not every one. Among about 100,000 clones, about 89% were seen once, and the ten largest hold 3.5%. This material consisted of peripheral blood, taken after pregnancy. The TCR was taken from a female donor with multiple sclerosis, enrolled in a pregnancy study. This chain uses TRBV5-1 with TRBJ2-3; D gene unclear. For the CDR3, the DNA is TGCGCCAGCAGCTTGGCCAGGACGCAGTATTTT. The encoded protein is CASSLARTQYF.